The 29 T cell receptor beta chains below come from one sample, sequenced in a study of vaccination and CD4 T cells after COVID-19. The treatment here: roughly 10-day PBMC culture with coronavirus spike peptide pools or control peptides (ViraFEST assay). What these receptors recognize is not known. Cultured CD4+ T-cell DNA underwent Oncomine TCR Beta short-read sequencing. TCRdb processed the PCR reads anew with MiXCR; each CDR3 protein has one entry. Here the sample spans 7,500 to 9,500 distinct CDR3 sequences, about 65% being singletons. The specimen sequenced was CD4+ T cells from blood, cultured in vitro. These receptors were collected from a human donor who had recovered from COVID-19.

The chain joins TRBV2 to TRBJ2-1; D remains unclear. This CDR3 region has 12 residues. The V end was cut by 6 bases, the J end by 6 bases, with 9 bases between. CDR1 and CDR2 from the germline V gene are SNHLY and FYNNEI. The CDR3 DNA reads TGTGCCAGCAGCTCAACTCCCAATGAGCAGTTCTTC. Amino acids: CASSSTPNEQFF.

Comment on this clonotype: Sequence at one end of the junction differs from germline and may be a read error. The rearrangement uses TRBV19 and TRBJ2-5; 7 bases agree with TRBD1. Germline V gene lookup returns CDR1 LNHDA and CDR2 SQIVND (reference sequence). CDR3 length: 14 amino acids. CDR3 region: CASSATGEQGTQYF. As DNA, the CDR3 is TGTGCCAGTAGTGCTACAGGGGAGCAAGGGACCCAGTACTTC.

This chain uses TRBV30 with TRBJ1-1, with 10 bases matching TRBD1. Germline CDR1 and CDR2: GTSNPN and SVGIG (reference sequence). The CDR3 consists of 14 residues. J lost 1 base, V lost 4 bases, and 3 bases had no gene match. The CDR3 protein is CAWTRTGGNTEAFF. In DNA form, the CDR3 reads TGTGCCTGGACCCGGACAGGGGGGAACACTGAAGCTTTCTTT.

V usage is TRBV6-4 and J usage is TRBJ1-1; no definite D call. V was shortened by 6 bases and J by 2 bases, with 10 bases between the two germline ends. The CDR3 has 13 residues. CDR1 and CDR2 (germline): MRHNA, SNTAGT. The CDR3 coding sequence is TGTGCCAGCAGCCTCGAATCCAACACTGAAGCTTTCTTT. This encodes CASSLESNTEAFF.

The chain combines TRBV20-1 with TRBJ2-7; a weak D match, TRBD2 (6 bases). The CDR3 has 12 residues. Germline lookup yields CDR1 DFQATT and CDR2 SNEGSKA (reference sequence). CDR3 bases: TGCAGCCCACTGCGGGACTCCTACGAGCAGTACTTC. The encoded protein is CSPLRDSYEQYF.

This rearrangement joins TRBV20-1 to TRBJ2-2; the match to TRBD2 covers 7 bases. Looked up from germline, CDR1 is DFQATT and CDR2 is SNEGSKA (reference sequence). V lost 4 bases to trimming and J lost 0 bases; unmatched junction nucleotides: 5. This CDR3 has 15 amino acids. The CDR3 loop is CSATRGFANTGELFF. The CDR3 nucleotides are TGCAGTGCTACGCGGGGGTTCGCGAACACCGGGGAGCTGTTTTTT.

Comment on this clonotype: The junction and the germline gene differ at one end; a read error may be behind it. This chain links TRBV7-7 with TRBJ2-1, with unresolved D. Germline-derived CDR1 and CDR2 are SSHAT and FNYEAQ (reference sequence). The CDR3 runs 15 residues. The DNA of the CDR3 is TGTGCTAGCAGCCTTGGAGCCGCCTCCTACAATGAGCAGTTCTTC. This encodes CASSLGAASYNEQFF.

CDR3 sequence (DNA): TGTGCCAGTAGTATAAGGGAAAGAACTGAAGCTTTCTTT. This gives the protein CASSIRERTEAFF. The chain joins TRBV19 to TRBJ1-1, with unresolved D. Germline CDR1 LNHDA, CDR2 SQIVND (reference sequence). This CDR3 comprises 13 residues. The V end was cut by 2 bases, the J end by 5 bases, with 9 bases between.

V and J are TRBV20-1 and TRBJ1-1; TRBD1 aligns across 7 bases. CDR1 DFQATT and CDR2 SNEGSKA come from the germline V gene (reference sequence). The CDR3 has 12 amino acids. Trimming took 2 bases from V and 8 from J; bases not matched to a gene: 5. The CDR3 protein is CSARRGQEEAFF. In DNA, the CDR3 is TGCAGTGCTAGAAGGGGGCAGGAAGAAGCTTTCTTT.

This chain uses TRBV11-3 with TRBJ2-7; TRBD1 matches at 7 bases. The germline V gene has CDR1 SGHNT and CDR2 YENEEA. V trimming: 5 bases; J trimming: 6 bases; junction bases outside the gene matches: 7. This CDR3 comprises 13 residues. The CDR3 sequence is CASSPDRALEQYF. The CDR3 nucleotides are TGTGCCAGCAGCCCCGACAGGGCACTCGAGCAGTACTTC. The entire variable domain, with the rest obtained from reference TRBV11-3 and TRBJ2-7, is as follows: EAGVVQSPRYKIIEKKQPVAFWCNPISGHNTLYWYLQNLGQGPELLIRYENEEAVDDSQLPKDRFSAERLKGVDSTLKIQPAELGDSAVYLCASSPDRALEQYFGPGTRLTVT.

V is TRBV2 and J is TRBJ1-1; D not certain. This CDR3 has 14 amino acids. V was clipped by 3 bases and J by 1 base, with 9 bases between them. Per the germline V gene, CDR1 is SNHLY and CDR2 is FYNNEI. CDR3 amino acids: CASSDWQENTEAFF. The DNA of the CDR3 is TGTGCCAGCAGTGATTGGCAGGAGAACACTGAAGCTTTCTTT. The full variable domain, with the rest looked up from reference TRBV2 and TRBJ1-1, is EPEVTQTPSHQVTQMGQEVILRCVPISNHLYFYWYRQILGQKVEFLVSFYNNEISEKSEIFDDQFSVERPDGSNFTLKIRSTKLEDSAMYFCASSDWQENTEAFFGQGTRLTVV.

This clonotype was observed a handful of times. This sequence joins TRBV5-4 and TRBJ2-3; D not resolved. Germline values: CDR1 SGHNT, CDR2 YYREEE (reference sequence). V was trimmed by 1 base and J by 9 bases, leaving 6 bases between them. The CDR3 totals 11 residues. CDR3 bases: TGTGCCAGCAGCTTGAGGGAAACGCAGTATTTT. Its protein is CASSLRETQYF.

This chain connects TRBV6-1 to TRBJ1-1, with TRBD1 identical over 7 bases. V lost 5 bases to trimming and J lost 3 bases; unmatched junction nucleotides: 15. The germline gives CDR1 MNHNS, CDR2 SASEGT. The length of the CDR3 is 17 residues. Written as DNA, the CDR3 is TGTGCCAGCAGTAAAGGAAGGAGGGGGCGACTTGACACTGAAGCTTTCTTT. It codes for CASSKGRRGRLDTEAFF.

This clonotype was detected only a few times. The chain combines TRBV20-1 with TRBJ1-5; the match to TRBD1 covers 7 bases. Trimming removed 3 bases from V and 8 bases from J; junction bases left unmatched: 1. There are 11 residues in the CDR3. Germline loops: CDR1 DFQATT, CDR2 SNEGSKA (reference sequence). The CDR3 nucleotides read TGCAGTGCTAGTCAGGGGGAGCCCCAGCATTTT. Translation gives CSASQGEPQHF.

This clonotype showed up just a few times. In nucleotides, the CDR3 is TGTGCCAGCATAAGGGACTCCTTCTACAATGAGCAGTTCTTC. It is translated as CASIRDSFYNEQFF. The V gene is TRBV6-1, the J gene TRBJ2-1; D perhaps matches TRBD2 (6 bases). Trimming pared 7 bases from V and 3 bases from J, leaving 13 bases between. Germline values: CDR1 MNHNS, CDR2 SASEGT. The CDR3 length is 14 residues.

This chain uses TRBV20-1 with TRBJ2-5; 8 bases are shared with TRBD2. CDR1 DFQATT and CDR2 SNEGSKA come from the germline V gene (reference sequence). V was clipped by 0 bases and J by 3 bases; unmatched bases: 6. This CDR3 comprises 15 residues. CDR3 sequence (DNA): TGCAGTGCTAGAGATCTACGCGGGGGGAAAGAGACCCAGTACTTC. Its translation: CSARDLRGGKETQYF.

The chain recombines TRBV11-1 with TRBJ1-4; no definite D call. V was pared by 4 bases and J by 0 bases, with 6 bases between. Germline values: CDR1 SGHAT, CDR2 FQDESV (reference sequence). The CDR3 consists of 14 residues. In DNA, the CDR3 is TGTGCCAGCAGCTCAGAGCCAACTAATGAAAAACTGTTTTTT. Protein sequence: CASSSEPTNEKLFF.

The rearrangement uses TRBV6-1 and TRBJ2-1; tentatively, D is TRBD1 (6 bases). The germline V gene has CDR1 MNHNS and CDR2 SASEGT. This CDR3 region has 12 residues. The V and J ends lost 4 bases and 8 bases respectively, with 9 bases between them. CDR3: CASSAGADEQFF. DNA for the CDR3: TGTGCCAGCAGTGCAGGGGCCGATGAGCAGTTCTTC.

This clonotype was seen a handful of times. The chain carries TRBV25-1 and TRBJ2-5; possibly TRBD2 for D (5 bases). The CDR3 consists of 14 residues. Trimming left V 0 bases short and J 5 bases short, with 10 bases between. From germline, CDR1 is MGHDK and CDR2 SYGVNS. Here the CDR3 DNA reads TGTGCCAGCAGTGAATACGGGGATCCCGAGACCCAGTACTTC. It specifies CASSEYGDPETQYF.

The genes are TRBV12-3 or TRBV12-4 and TRBJ2-5; possible D gene TRBD1, 6 bases. The ends were cut back, 6 bases at V and 1 base at J, with 9 bases in the middle. This CDR3 has 13 residues. In DNA, the CDR3 is TGTGCCAGCAGCGCAGGGGCCCAAGAGACCCAGTACTTC. This translates into CASSAGAQETQYF.

The chain employs TRBV7-9 and TRBJ1-2, with 7 bases identical to TRBD1. Germline-derived CDR1 and CDR2 are SEHNR and FQNEAQ (reference sequence). The CDR3 has 13 residues. J was trimmed by 4 bases and V by 5 bases; bases with no gene match: 4. Here the CDR3 DNA reads TGTGCCAGCAGCCATGACAGGGCCTATGGCTACACCTTC. It specifies CASSHDRAYGYTF.

The rearrangement joins TRBV24-1 to TRBJ2-5, with D possibly being TRBD1 (6 bases). Germline CDR1 reads KGHDR; CDR2 reads SFDVKD. This CDR3 has 15 amino acids. V dropped 3 bases and J dropped 5 bases, with 15 bases sitting between them. CDR3 in DNA: TGTGCCACCAGTGATCCACGACAGGACTCGGAGACCCAGTACTTC. Translated: CATSDPRQDSETQYF.

The V call is TRBV29-1, the J call TRBJ1-2; 8 bases align to TRBD1. Looked up from germline, CDR1 is SQVTM and CDR2 is ANQGSEA. CDR3 length: 14 amino acids. Losses at the gene ends were 6 bases for V and 1 base for J; bases not matched to a gene: 7. CDR3 nucleotides: TGCAGCGTGCAAGACAGGGGCCTTAACTATGGCTACACCTTC. This translates into CSVQDRGLNYGYTF.

The chain recombines TRBV19 with TRBJ2-3, with a tentative D call TRBD2 (6 bases). The CDR3 sequence is 15 residues long. V lost 4 bases to trimming and J lost 0 bases, with 11 bases between them. The germline gives CDR1 LNHDA, CDR2 SQIVND (reference sequence). The CDR3 DNA follows: TGTGCCAGTAGTAAGGGCGGGACTAGCACAGATACGCAGTATTTT. This encodes CASSKGGTSTDTQYF. The whole variable domain, remainder taken from reference TRBV19 and TRBJ2-3, is DGGITQSPKYLFRKEGQNVTLSCEQNLNHDAMYWYRQDPGQGLRLIYYSQIVNDFQKGDIAEGYSVSREKKESFPLTVTSAQKNPTAFYLCASSKGGTSTDTQYFGPGTRLTVL.

The count of this clonotype is one. V usage is TRBV7-8 and J usage is TRBJ2-7; maybe TRBD1 (5 bases). V lost 1 base, J lost 5 bases, and 9 bases lay in between. This CDR3 is 13 amino acids long. CDR1 and CDR2 from the germline V gene are SGHVS and FQNEAQ. CDR3 amino acids: CASSLGQGDEQYF. As DNA, the CDR3 is TGTGCCAGCAGCTTAGGGCAGGGCGACGAGCAGTACTTC.

This clonotype has only a few counts. V gene TRBV20-1 combines with J gene TRBJ2-7; TRBD2 agrees at 9 bases. Trimming at V came to 0 bases and at J to 7 bases, leaving 10 bases not matched to a gene. Germline values: CDR1 DFQATT, CDR2 SNEGSKA (reference sequence). The CDR3 extends over 15 amino acids. The DNA of the CDR3 is TGCAGTGCTAGAGAGGCGGGAGGGACGCTAGGGGAGCAGTACTTC. It codes for CSAREAGGTLGEQYF.

The chain recombines TRBV6-1 with TRBJ1-1, with D perhaps TRBD1 (6 bases). CDR3 size: 13 residues. Germline V gene lookup returns CDR1 MNHNS and CDR2 SASEGT. V dropped 7 bases and J dropped 11 bases, with 20 bases sitting between them. The CDR3 spells CASTQPGQPRAFF. CDR3 in DNA: TGTGCCAGCACTCAACCGGGACAACCTAGGGCTTTCTTT.

This clonotype appeared a few times. The rearrangement joins TRBV6-5 to TRBJ2-3; 14 bases are shared with TRBD2. The CDR3 is 16 amino acids. The germline CDR1 and CDR2 sequences are MNHEY and SVGAGI. The J segment lost 1 base and the V segment lost 4 bases, leaving 1 base of the junction unmatched. In nucleotides, the CDR3 is TGTGCCAGCAGTTCGACTAGCGGGAGGGGCACAGATACGCAGTATTTT. Translating it yields CASSSTSGRGTDTQYF.

V and J are TRBV7-2 and TRBJ1-6; TRBD1 agrees at 7 bases. CDR1 and CDR2 from the germline V gene are SGHTA and FQGNSA. The CDR3 extends over 14 amino acids. The V gene end was trimmed by 7 bases and the J gene end by 8 bases; junction bases not matched to a gene: 8. In nucleotides, the CDR3 is TGTGCCAGCAACCGACAGGGATCATATTCACCCCTCCACTTT. It translates to CASNRQGSYSPLHF.